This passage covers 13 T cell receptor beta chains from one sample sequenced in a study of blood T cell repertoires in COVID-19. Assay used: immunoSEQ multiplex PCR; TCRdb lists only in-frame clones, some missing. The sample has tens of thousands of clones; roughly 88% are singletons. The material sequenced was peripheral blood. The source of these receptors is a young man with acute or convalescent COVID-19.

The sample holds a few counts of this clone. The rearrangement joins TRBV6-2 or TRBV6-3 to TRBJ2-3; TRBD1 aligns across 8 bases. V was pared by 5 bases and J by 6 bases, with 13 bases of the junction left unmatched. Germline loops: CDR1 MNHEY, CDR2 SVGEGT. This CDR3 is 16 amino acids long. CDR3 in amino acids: CASSLEAGGLQDTQYF. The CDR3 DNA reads TGTGCCAGCAGTCTAGAGGCAGGGGGCCTTCAGGATACGCAGTATTTT.

This CDR3 reads CASSLVGASGQETQYF. The CDR3 nucleotides read TGCGCCAGCAGCTTGGTGGGGGCTAGCGGACAAGAGACCCAGTACTTC. The chain has TRBV5-1 and TRBJ2-5, with D possibly being TRBD2 (7 bases). Deletions cut 0 bases from V and 2 bases from J, with 14 bases between. The CDR3 extends over 16 amino acids. Germline V gene sequence: CDR1 SGHRS, CDR2 YFSETQ.

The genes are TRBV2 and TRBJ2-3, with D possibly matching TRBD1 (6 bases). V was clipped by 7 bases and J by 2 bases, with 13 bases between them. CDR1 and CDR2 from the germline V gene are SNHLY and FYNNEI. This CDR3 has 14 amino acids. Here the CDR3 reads CASKGTLHTDTQYF. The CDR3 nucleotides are TGTGCCAGCAAGGGGACACTACACACAGATACGCAGTATTTT. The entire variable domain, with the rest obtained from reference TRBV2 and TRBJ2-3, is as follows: EPEVTQTPSHQVTQMGQEVILRCVPISNHLYFYWYRQILGQKVEFLVSFYNNEISEKSEIFDDQFSVERPDGSNFTLKIRSTKLEDSAMYFCASKGTLHTDTQYFGPGTRLTVL.

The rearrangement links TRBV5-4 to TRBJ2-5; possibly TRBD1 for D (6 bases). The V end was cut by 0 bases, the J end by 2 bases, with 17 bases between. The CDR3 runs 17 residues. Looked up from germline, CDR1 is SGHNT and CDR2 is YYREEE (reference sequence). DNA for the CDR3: TGTGCCAGCAGCTTGGGACCACATACAGGGCGGCAAGAGACCCAGTACTTC. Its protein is CASSLGPHTGRQETQYF.

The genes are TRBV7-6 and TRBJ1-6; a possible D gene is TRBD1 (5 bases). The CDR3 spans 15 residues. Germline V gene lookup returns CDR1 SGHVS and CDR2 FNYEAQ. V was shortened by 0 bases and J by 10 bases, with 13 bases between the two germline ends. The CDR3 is CASSLADSLGSPLHF. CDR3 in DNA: TGTGCCAGCAGCTTAGCAGACAGCCTAGGATCACCCCTCCACTTT.

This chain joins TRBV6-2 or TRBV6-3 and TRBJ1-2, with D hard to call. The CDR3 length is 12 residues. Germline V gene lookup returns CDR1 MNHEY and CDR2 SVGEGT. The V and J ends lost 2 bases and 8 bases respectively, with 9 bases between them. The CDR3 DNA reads TGTGCCAGCAGTTACAGCCGGTTGGGCTACACCTTC. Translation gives CASSYSRLGYTF.

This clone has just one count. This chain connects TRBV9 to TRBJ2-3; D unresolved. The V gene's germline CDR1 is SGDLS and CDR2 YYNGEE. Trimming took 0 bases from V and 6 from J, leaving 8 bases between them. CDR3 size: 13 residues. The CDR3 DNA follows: TGTGCCAGCAGCGTAGGAGGCCGGGATACGCAGTATTTT. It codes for CASSVGGRDTQYF.

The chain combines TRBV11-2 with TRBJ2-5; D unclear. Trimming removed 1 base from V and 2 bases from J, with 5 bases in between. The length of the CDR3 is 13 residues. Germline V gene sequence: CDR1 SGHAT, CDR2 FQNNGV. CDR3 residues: CASSLGLQETQYF. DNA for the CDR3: TGTGCCAGCAGCTTAGGACTTCAAGAGACCCAGTACTTC.

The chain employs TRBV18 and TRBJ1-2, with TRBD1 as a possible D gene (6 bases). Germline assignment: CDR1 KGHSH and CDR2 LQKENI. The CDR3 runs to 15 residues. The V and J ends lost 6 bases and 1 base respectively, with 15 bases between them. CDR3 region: CASSPSRGNNYGYTF. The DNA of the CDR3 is TGTGCCAGCTCGCCCAGCAGGGGCAATAACTATGGCTACACCTTC.

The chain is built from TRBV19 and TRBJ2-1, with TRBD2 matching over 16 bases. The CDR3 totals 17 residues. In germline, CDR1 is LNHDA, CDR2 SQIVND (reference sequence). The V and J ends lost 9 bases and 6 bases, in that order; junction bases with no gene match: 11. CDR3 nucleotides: TGTGCCAGCCGTCTGTTGGGGACTAGCGGGAGGGCCAATGAGCAGTTCTTC. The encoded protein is CASRLLGTSGRANEQFF.

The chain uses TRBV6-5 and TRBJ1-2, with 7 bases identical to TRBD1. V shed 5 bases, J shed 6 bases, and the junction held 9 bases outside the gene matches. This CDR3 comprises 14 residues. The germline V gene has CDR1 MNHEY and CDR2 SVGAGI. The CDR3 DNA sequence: TGTGCCAGCAGTACCAGGGGGTCCGTTCATGGCTACACCTTC. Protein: CASSTRGSVHGYTF.

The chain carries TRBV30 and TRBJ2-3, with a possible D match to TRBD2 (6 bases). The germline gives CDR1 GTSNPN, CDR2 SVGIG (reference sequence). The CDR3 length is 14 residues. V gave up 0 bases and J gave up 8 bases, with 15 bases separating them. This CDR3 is CAWSVEATGGTQYF. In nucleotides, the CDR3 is TGTGCCTGGAGTGTGGAGGCTACCGGGGGTACGCAGTATTTT.

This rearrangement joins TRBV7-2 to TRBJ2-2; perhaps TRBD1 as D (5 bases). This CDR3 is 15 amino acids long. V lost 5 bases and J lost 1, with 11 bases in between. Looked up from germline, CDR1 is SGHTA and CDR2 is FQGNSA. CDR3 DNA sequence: TGTGCCAGCAGCCTCAGGGTGGGGAACACCGGGGAGCTGTTTTTT. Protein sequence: CASSLRVGNTGELFF. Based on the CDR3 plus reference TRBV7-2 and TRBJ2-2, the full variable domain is GAGVSQSPSNKVTEKGKDVELRCDPISGHTALYWYRQSLGQGLEFLIYFQGNSAPDKSGLPSDRFSAERTGGSVSTLTIQRTQQEDSAVYLCASSLRVGNTGELFFGEGSRLTVL.